The 29 T cell receptor beta chains given below trace back to one sample, sequenced in a study of cytomegalovirus exposure and HLA in healthy donors. PCR employed 60 Vbeta and 13 Jbeta primers. Repertoires were generated with immunoSEQ multiplex PCR, while TCRdb's copy carries only in-frame clones and drops some. In all, the sample yields 140,000 or so clones. The material sequenced was PBMCs. The receptors were sampled from a male donor in good health and CMV-seronegative.

This chain connects TRBV5-6 to TRBJ1-5; perhaps TRBD1 as D (6 bases). The V gene lost 0 bases and the J gene lost 4 bases, with 8 bases spanning the gap. Germline CDR1 SGHDT, CDR2 YYEEEE. The CDR3 is 14 residues long. The CDR3 loop is CASSLGTVNQPQHF. The CDR3 nucleotides read TGTGCCAGCAGCTTGGGGACAGTTAATCAGCCCCAGCATTTT.

CDR3 nucleotide sequence: TGCAGCGTTGCCCGACTAGCGGGGGGCTACGAGCAGTACTTC. It translates to CSVARLAGGYEQYF. V gene TRBV29-1 combines with J gene TRBJ2-7; TRBD2 aligns across 13 bases. This CDR3 spans 14 amino acids. In germline, CDR1 is SQVTM, CDR2 ANQGSEA. V was pared by 4 bases and J by 3 bases, with 3 bases of the junction left unmatched.

This sequence joins TRBV7-8 and TRBJ1-2, with 7 bases that match TRBD1. With 5 bases clipped from V and 0 bases from J, the junction kept 12 bases outside the gene matches. This CDR3 contains 17 residues. The germline V gene encodes CDR1 SGHVS and CDR2 FQNEAQ. The CDR3, as DNA: TGTGCCAGCAGCGACTACACCGGGACAGCGACTAACTATGGCTACACCTTC. Translation gives CASSDYTGTATNYGYTF.

The rearrangement links TRBV10-3 to TRBJ1-6; 7 nucleotides align to TRBD1. The J segment lost 3 bases and the V segment lost 6 bases, leaving 2 bases of the junction unmatched. The germline V gene has CDR1 ENHRY and CDR2 SYGVKD. The CDR3 is made up of 14 amino acids. The CDR3 DNA sequence: TGTGCCATCAGCCGGGACAGCTATAATTCACCCCTCCACTTT. Its translation: CAISRDSYNSPLHF.

Notes on this clone: The identical CDR3 is also encoded by other nucleotide sequences in the sample. The rearrangement links TRBV29-1 to TRBJ1-2; D gene ambiguous. Looked up from germline, CDR1 is SQVTM and CDR2 is ANQGSEA. V was clipped by 1 base and J by 6 bases, with 6 bases between them. CDR3 length: 11 residues. The CDR3 coding sequence is TGCAGCGTTGAAGGGAGAGATGGCTACACCTTC. Translated: CSVEGRDGYTF.

The chain links TRBV6-6 to TRBJ2-4; 9 bases match TRBD1. This CDR3 has 16 amino acids. After removal of 6 bases from V and 12 bases from J, the junction contained 18 bases not matched to a gene. Germline V gene lookup returns CDR1 MNHNY and CDR2 SVGAGI (reference sequence). CDR3 DNA sequence: TGTGCCAGCAGGCCTCCGGGACAGGGAGCCGACTTCACTCAGTACTTC. As protein: CASRPPGQGADFTQYF.

The V and J genes are TRBV6-5 and TRBJ1-5; weak D call: TRBD1 (6 bases). Germline lookup yields CDR1 MNHEY and CDR2 SVGAGI. Between the trimmed V and J ends, which lost 6 bases and 3 bases, there was a span of 15 bases. The CDR3 sequence is 15 residues long. For the CDR3, the DNA is TGTGCCAGCAGGCCCGGGACACGGGACAATCAGCCCCAGCATTTT. Its protein is CASRPGTRDNQPQHF.

The chain recombines TRBV7-8 with TRBJ1-5; no reliable D call. The ends were cut back, 5 bases at V and 0 bases at J, with 17 bases in the middle. The CDR3 totals 17 residues. CDR1 and CDR2 (germline): SGHVS, FQNEAQ. The CDR3 DNA sequence: TGTGCCAGCAGCGCCTTCGTAAGAAGCACTAGCAATCAGCCCCAGCATTTT. This encodes CASSAFVRSTSNQPQHF.

The chain has TRBV5-8 and TRBJ2-1; 9 bases agree with TRBD2. The CDR3 extends over 16 amino acids. CDR1 and CDR2 from the germline V gene are SGHTS and YDEGEE. J was trimmed by 8 bases and V by 2 bases; bases with no gene match: 11. CDR3 sequence reads: CASSFDPAGGRDEQFF. CDR3 DNA: TGTGCCAGCAGCTTCGACCCAGCGGGAGGTAGGGATGAGCAGTTCTTC. The full variable domain, rest sourced from reference TRBV5-8 and TRBJ2-1, is EAGVTQSPTHLIKTRGQQATLRCSPISGHTSVYWYQQALGLGLQFLLWYDEGEERNRGNFPPRFSGRQFPNYSSELNVNALELEDSALYLCASSFDPAGGRDEQFFGPGTRLTVL.

The genes are TRBV5-1 and TRBJ1-2; D is possibly TRBD1 (5 bases). The V end lost 4 bases, the J end lost 0 bases, and 19 bases lay between the germline ends. The CDR3 runs to 17 residues. Germline V gene lookup returns CDR1 SGHRS and CDR2 YFSETQ. The CDR3 spells CASSRGGDGNANYGYTF. The CDR3 bases are TGCGCCAGCAGCCGGGGGGGGGACGGAAATGCTAACTATGGCTACACCTTC.

V and J are TRBV4-3 and TRBJ1-2; 7 nucleotides align to TRBD1. After removal of 4 bases from V and 5 bases from J, the junction contained 16 bases not matched to a gene. Germline lookup yields CDR1 LGHNA and CDR2 YSLEER. The CDR3 is 17 amino acids. The CDR3 region has the DNA TGCGCCAGCAGCCCAGGGGGAGTCAATAATGAAAGATATGGCTACACCTTC. Its protein product is CASSPGGVNNERYGYTF.

The chain couples TRBV19 to TRBJ2-1; TRBD2 might be the D (5 bases). Trimming removed 3 bases from V and 6 bases from J, with 12 bases in between. Germline loops: CDR1 LNHDA, CDR2 SQIVND (reference sequence). The CDR3 is 14 amino acids. The CDR3 DNA reads TGTGCCAGTAGTATTTCCCGGGGTGGCAATGAGCAGTTCTTC. This sequence encodes CASSISRGGNEQFF.

The DNA for the CDR3 is TGTGCCATCAGTGGGGACAGGGACAACAATGAGCAGTTCTTC. Residues: CAISGDRDNNEQFF. The J gene is TRBJ2-1, the V gene TRBV10-3; TRBD1 matches at 9 bases. The V and J ends lost 4 bases and 5 bases, in that order; junction bases with no gene match: 3. This CDR3 is built from 14 residues. Germline V gives CDR1 ENHRY, CDR2 SYGVKD.

The rearrangement links TRBV28 to TRBJ2-7; tentatively, D is TRBD1 (7 bases). Germline CDR1 MDHEN, CDR2 SYDVKM. V was pared by 5 bases and J by 4 bases, with 18 bases between. This CDR3 has 15 residues. CDR3 protein: CASSPPGGKPYEQYF. The CDR3 nucleotides read TGTGCCAGCAGTCCCCCAGGGGGGAAGCCTTACGAGCAGTACTTC.

V is TRBV28 and J is TRBJ1-1; D is unclear. The CDR3 runs to 12 residues. The germline CDR1 and CDR2 sequences are MDHEN and SYDVKM. V was cut by 5 bases and J by 7 bases, with 11 bases left in between. The CDR3, as DNA: TGTGCCAGCAGTAGTACCAGGTTTGAAGCTTTCTTT. Translation: CASSSTRFEAFF. Looking up the rest from reference TRBV28 and TRBJ1-1 gives the full variable domain: DVKVTQSSRYLVKRTGEKVFLECVQDMDHENMFWYRQDPGLGLRLIYFSYDVKMKEKGDIPEGYSVSREKKERFSLILESASTNQTSMYLCASSSTRFEAFFGQGTRLTVV.

The gene calls are TRBV25-1 and TRBJ1-6, with a tentative D call TRBD1 (5 bases). The CDR3 is 13 residues long. Looked up from germline, CDR1 is MGHDK and CDR2 is SYGVNS. V was pared by 7 bases and J by 9 bases, with 13 bases between. CDR3 bases: TGTGCCAGCAACCGGGACTCGGGTTCACCCCTCCACTTT. This translates into CASNRDSGSPLHF.

This rearrangement joins TRBV18 to TRBJ1-1; D is ambiguous. Germline V CDR1 and CDR2: KGHSH, LQKENI. V lost 5 bases and J 0 bases, leaving 4 bases between the germline ends. The CDR3 covers 12 residues. CDR3 nucleotide sequence: TGTGCCAGCTCAACAGTGAACACTGAAGCTTTCTTT. It is translated as CASSTVNTEAFF.

This rearrangement joins TRBV7-9 to TRBJ2-5, with D possibly TRBD1 on 7 matching bases. The germline gives CDR1 SEHNR, CDR2 FQNEAQ (reference sequence). This CDR3 is 16 amino acids long. The V gene lost 0 bases and the J gene lost 4 bases, with 15 bases spanning the gap. The CDR3 region has the DNA TGTGCCAGCAGCTTAGCGTCAGGGGGAGGAGCAGAGACCCAGTACTTC. It codes for CASSLASGGGAETQYF. The full variable domain, in which reference TRBV7-9 and TRBJ2-5 provide the parts outside the CDR3, is DTGVSQNPRHKITKRGQNVTFRCDPISEHNRLYWYRQTLGQGPEFLTYFQNEAQLEKSRLLSDRFSAERPKGSFSTLEIQRTEQGDSAMYLCASSLASGGGAETQYFGPGTRLLVL.

This chain uses TRBV6-1 with TRBJ2-7, with 14 bases matching TRBD2. This CDR3 has 12 amino acids. Per the germline V gene, CDR1 is MNHNS and CDR2 is SASEGT. J lost 6 bases, V lost 8 bases, and 0 bases had no gene match. CDR3 coding DNA: TGTGCCAGCGGACTAGCGGGGGGCGAGCAGTACTTC. This gives the protein CASGLAGGEQYF.

CDR3 amino acids: CASSEPGQGVSNQPQHF. The DNA for the CDR3 is TGTGCCAGTAGCGAGCCCGGACAGGGTGTGAGCAATCAGCCCCAGCATTTT. The rearrangement links TRBV19 to TRBJ1-5, with TRBD1 identical over 8 bases. This CDR3 is 17 amino acids long. Looked up from germline, CDR1 is LNHDA and CDR2 is SQIVND (reference sequence). The junction had 11 bases not matched to a gene; V was cut back by 6 bases and J by 1 base.

The chain combines TRBV25-1 with TRBJ1-2; maybe TRBD1 (6 bases). The CDR3 loop spans 13 amino acids. Trimming pared 7 bases from V and 4 bases from J, leaving 13 bases between. Germline CDR1 is MGHDK and CDR2 is SYGVNS. The CDR3 DNA is TGTGCCAGCACCTCGGGGGGCGGCTATGGCTACACCTTC. Translating it yields CASTSGGGYGYTF.

This chain connects TRBV9 to TRBJ2-7; D gene ambiguous. The CDR3 is 14 residues long. Germline values: CDR1 SGDLS, CDR2 YYNGEE. The V and J ends lost 3 bases and 1 base respectively, with 11 bases between them. The CDR3 DNA reads as TGTGCCAGCAGCGCCGACACACATTCCTACGAGCAGTACTTC. It codes for CASSADTHSYEQYF.

This sequence joins TRBV27 and TRBJ2-7, with D possibly TRBD1 on 5 matching bases. The CDR3 is 14 residues long. The germline CDR1 and CDR2 sequences are MNHEY and SMNVEV (reference sequence). V lost 2 bases to trimming and J lost 1 base, with 9 bases between them. CDR3 protein: CASSLGALSYEQYF. CDR3 sequence (DNA): TGTGCCAGCAGTTTAGGGGCCTTATCCTACGAGCAGTACTTC.

Of note for this clone: Other nucleotide sequences in the sample specify the same CDR3. This sequence joins TRBV6-5 and TRBJ1-1; D is uncertain. Trimming took 0 bases from V and 0 from J, leaving 8 bases between them. This CDR3 has 15 residues. Germline V gene sequence: CDR1 MNHEY, CDR2 SVGAGI. The CDR3 nucleotides are TGTGCCAGCAGTTACTCGGGAGGGATGAACACTGAAGCTTTCTTT. Protein product: CASSYSGGMNTEAFF.

The chain employs TRBV13 and TRBJ2-3; D is possibly TRBD2 (5 bases). In germline, CDR1 is PRHDT, CDR2 FYEKMQ (reference sequence). V shed 5 bases and J shed 5 bases, with 14 bases lying between them. The CDR3 length is 14 residues. CDR3 residues: CASSAGGGGDTQYF. The CDR3 DNA sequence: TGTGCCAGCAGCGCTGGAGGAGGAGGAGATACGCAGTATTTT.

This sequence joins TRBV11-2 and TRBJ1-1, with D uncertain. V lost 3 bases to trimming and J lost 5 bases, with 22 bases between them. The V gene's germline CDR1 is SGHAT and CDR2 FQNNGV. The CDR3 has 17 residues. CDR3 loop: CASSFFSDGPRVTEAFF. CDR3 nucleotide sequence: TGTGCCAGCAGCTTCTTCTCAGATGGGCCGCGCGTTACTGAAGCTTTCTTT.

The CDR3 coding sequence is TGTGCCAGCAGTTTATCGACGGCAGGGAGGACCGGGGAGCTGTTTTTT. Its translation: CASSLSTAGRTGELFF. V and J are TRBV27 and TRBJ2-2; D may be TRBD2 (6 bases). Between the trimmed V and J ends, which lost 0 bases and 5 bases, there was a span of 13 bases. The germline V gene encodes CDR1 MNHEY and CDR2 SMNVEV (reference sequence). CDR3 length: 16 residues.

V and J are TRBV6-5 and TRBJ2-7, with 9 bases lining up with TRBD1. Trimming at V came to 8 bases and at J to 2 bases, leaving 10 bases not matched to a gene. CDR1 and CDR2 (germline): MNHEY, SVGAGI. The CDR3 covers 15 residues. As DNA, the CDR3 is TGTGCCAGCTCTAAACGGACAGGGGACCCCTACGAGCAGTACTTC. Translating it yields CASSKRTGDPYEQYF.

V usage is TRBV4-2 and J usage is TRBJ1-6; 7 nucleotides line up with TRBD1. The J segment lost 9 bases and the V segment lost 4 bases, leaving 9 bases of the junction unmatched. CDR1 is LGHNA, CDR2 YNFKEQ, per germline. The CDR3 covers 15 residues. The CDR3 DNA reads as TGTGCCAGCAGCCTTCCCGGACAGGTTGTTTCACCCCTCCACTTT. Residues: CASSLPGQVVSPLHF.